Included here is one T cell receptor beta chain sequence, with context. RNA, once extracted, was reverse transcribed into cDNA for use as the sequencing template. Only in-frame clones appear in the TCRdb table, and some are missing; sequencing was by immunoSEQ multiplex PCR. Here the sample spans roughly 200,000 clones, around two fifths being singletons. The treatment is: oral pan-JAK inhibitor, 5-10 mg twice daily. Samples from alopecia areata patients were lesional scalp punch biopsies and peripheral blood. V was pared by 5 bases and J by 2 bases, with 12 bases of the junction left unmatched. CDR1 MGHRA and CDR2 YSYEKL come from the germline V gene. This CDR3 has 18 amino acids. The data belong to a study of CD8+ T cells in alopecia areata. Across the whole study: Patients in the study were on tofacitinib for 6 to 18 months, then off it for 6 months.

The chain links TRBV4-1 to TRBJ2-7; TRBD2 matches 13 bases. The TCR comes from a human donor with alopecia areata. The sequenced sample was CD4+ T cells sorted from blood, obtained at approximately week 37, from a patient treated with tofacitinib. The CDR3 loop is CASSDRTSGSASPYEQYF. In DNA, the CDR3 is TGCGCCAGCAGCGACCGGACTAGCGGGAGCGCCTCACCCTACGAGCAGTACTTC.